These 9 T cell receptor beta chains were sequenced from one sample in a study of CD8 T cells in ankylosing spondylitis. Each CDR3 protein gets one entry after TCRdb re-called the 5' RACE reads with MiXCR. The data hold a few hundred thousand distinct CDR3 sequences, with roughly 10% observed a single time. Sequenced: blood, either unsorted or a sorted T cell fraction (not recorded which). These receptor sequences come from a female donor with ankylosing spondylitis or in good health (not recorded which).

The chain employs TRBV7-2 and TRBJ2-7; D is perhaps TRBD2 (5 bases). This CDR3 is built from 17 residues. CDR1 is SGHTA and CDR2 is FQGNSA in the germline V gene. The ends were cut back, 1 base at V and 1 base at J, with 17 bases in the middle. The CDR3 spells CASSLVGLGWESYEQYF. The CDR3 region has the DNA TGTGCCAGCAGCTTAGTAGGCCTCGGTTGGGAGTCCTACGAGCAGTACTTC. The full variable domain, in which reference TRBV7-2 and TRBJ2-7 provide the parts outside the CDR3, is GAGVSQSPSNKVTEKGKDVELRCDPISGHTALYWYRQSLGQGLEFLIYFQGNSAPDKSGLPSDRFSAERTGGSVSTLTIQRTQQEDSAVYLCASSLVGLGWESYEQYFGPGTRLTVT.

This clonotype came up many times. This chain connects TRBV28 to TRBJ2-2; D is perhaps TRBD2 (5 bases). This CDR3 is 13 amino acids long. CDR1 and CDR2 from the germline V gene are MDHEN and SYDVKM. V shed 6 bases and J shed 6 bases, with 11 bases lying between them. CDR3 sequence: CASSLGVPGELFF. In DNA, the CDR3 is TGTGCCAGCAGCTTGGGAGTCCCCGGGGAGCTGTTTTTT.

This clonotype has a count of ten or more. V gene TRBV20-1 combines with J gene TRBJ2-2; D is possibly TRBD2 (5 bases). Germline CDR1 DFQATT, CDR2 SNEGSKA (reference sequence). The CDR3 is 14 amino acids. Trimming shortened V by 6 bases and J by 0 bases, and 11 bases separated the two germline ends. This CDR3 reads CSALFGANTGELFF. In DNA, the CDR3 is TGCAGTGCGCTCTTCGGGGCGAACACCGGGGAGCTGTTTTTT.

This clonotype was picked up many times. This chain links TRBV6-6 with TRBJ2-5; the D gene is possibly TRBD1 (5 bases). Germline lookup yields CDR1 MNHNY and CDR2 SVGAGI (reference sequence). The V end was cut by 2 bases, the J end by 11 bases, with 15 bases between. CDR3 length equals 13 residues. For the CDR3, the DNA is TGTGCCAGCAGTTACACGCAGGGTAGTGCTCAGTACTTC. Translating it yields CASSYTQGSAQYF.

This clonotype has a count of ten or more. V usage is TRBV12-3 or TRBV12-4 and J usage is TRBJ2-7; no clear D gene. The length of the CDR3 is 15 residues. V was cut by 7 bases and J by 3 bases, with 19 bases left in between. CDR3 DNA: TGTGCCAGCACTGTCGACGGAGAGAGAGTCTACGAGCAGTACTTC. Translation gives CASTVDGERVYEQYF.

This clonotype was seen ten or more times. This chain uses TRBV5-1 with TRBJ2-7; 7 bases are shared with TRBD2. Germline CDR1 SGHRS, CDR2 YFSETQ. The CDR3 has 17 residues. V lost 8 bases to trimming and J lost 5 bases; unmatched junction nucleotides: 22. The CDR3 region is CASSHSGAGREPHEQYF. CDR3 DNA: TGCGCCAGTTCCCATTCCGGAGCAGGGCGGGAGCCCCACGAGCAGTACTTC.

This clonotype turned up a few times. This chain uses TRBV15 with TRBJ2-3; D is unclear. V was clipped by 0 bases and J by 9 bases, with 13 bases between them. The CDR3 sequence is 14 residues long. The germline V gene has CDR1 LNHNV and CDR2 YYDKDF (reference sequence). In DNA form, the CDR3 reads TGTGCCACCAGCAGAGATTTCGACATTCTAACGCAGTATTTT. It is translated as CATSRDFDILTQYF.

This clonotype was counted a few times. This chain uses TRBV7-2 with TRBJ2-3; 8 bases map to TRBD2. CDR3 size: 15 residues. Per the germline V gene, CDR1 is SGHTA and CDR2 is FQGNSA. Trimming removed 2 bases from V and 6 bases from J; junction bases left unmatched: 7. Here the CDR3 DNA reads TGTGCCAGCAGCTTATTTGCGGGGGGCCGGGATACGCAGTATTTT. Translated, it gives CASSLFAGGRDTQYF.

The chain has TRBV7-8 and TRBJ2-1; 8 nucleotides agree with TRBD2. This CDR3 has 18 residues. CDR1 and CDR2 from the germline V gene are SGHVS and FQNEAQ. Losses at the gene ends were 2 bases for V and 3 bases for J; bases not matched to a gene: 12. The CDR3 loop is CASSLRFIRLAGYNEQFF. CDR3 nucleotides: TGTGCCAGCAGCTTACGCTTTATACGGCTAGCGGGCTACAATGAGCAGTTCTTC. The full variable domain, completed using reference TRBV7-8 and TRBJ2-1, is GAGVSQSPRYKVAKRGQDVALRCDPISGHVSLFWYQQALGQGPEFLTYFQNEAQLDKSGLPSDRFFAERPEGSVSTLKIQRTQQEDSAVYLCASSLRFIRLAGYNEQFFGPGTRLTVL.